The T cell receptor (beta chain) under discussion was sequenced for a study of blood T cell repertoires in COVID-19. This CDR3 has 13 residues. The ends lost 5 bases at V and 6 bases at J; junction bases unmatched: 5. Per the germline V gene, CDR1 is SGHTA and CDR2 is FQGNSA. TCRdb's copy holds only in-frame clones and misses some; the assay was immunoSEQ multiplex PCR. The profile shows about 180,000 clones, just over 85% of them singletons. This TCR was recovered from a man aged 45 to 65 with active or convalescent COVID-19. The chain recombines TRBV7-2 with TRBJ2-7, with 9 bases that match TRBD2. Sample: peripheral blood. The CDR3 DNA reads TGTGCCAGCAGCAGAACGGGACTAGCCGAGCAGTACTTC. Translating gives CASSRTGLAEQYF.